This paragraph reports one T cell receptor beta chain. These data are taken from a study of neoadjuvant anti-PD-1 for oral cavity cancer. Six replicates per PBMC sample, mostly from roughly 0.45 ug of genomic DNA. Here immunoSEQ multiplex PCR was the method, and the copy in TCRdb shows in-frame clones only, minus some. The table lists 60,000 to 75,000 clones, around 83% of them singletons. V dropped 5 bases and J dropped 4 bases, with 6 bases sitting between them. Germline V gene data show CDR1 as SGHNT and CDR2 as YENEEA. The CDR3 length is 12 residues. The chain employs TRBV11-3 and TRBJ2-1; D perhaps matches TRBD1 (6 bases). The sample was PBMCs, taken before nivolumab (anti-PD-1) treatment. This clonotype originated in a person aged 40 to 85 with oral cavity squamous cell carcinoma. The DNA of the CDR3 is TGTGCCAGCAGCCAGGGGTACAATGAGCAGTTCTTC. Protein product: CASSQGYNEQFF.